The 13 T cell receptor beta chains given below trace back to one sample, sequenced in a study of cytomegalovirus exposure and HLA in healthy donors. The PCR ran on 60 Vbeta and 13 Jbeta primers. Repertoires were generated with immunoSEQ multiplex PCR, while TCRdb's copy carries only in-frame clones and drops some. The table shows around 190,000 clones, with roughly 88% occurring only once. Specimen: PBMCs. These receptors were collected from a girl aged 2 to 9 in good health and CMV-seropositive.

This clone was recorded once. V is TRBV5-1 and J is TRBJ2-7, with 8 bases identical to TRBD2. V lost 4 bases to trimming and J lost 4 bases; unmatched junction nucleotides: 10. The CDR3 spans 15 residues. Germline lookup yields CDR1 SGHRS and CDR2 YFSETQ. The CDR3 nucleotides are TGCGCCAGCAGCGTGGACAGTGCGGGGGGATACGAGCAGTACTTC. Translation gives CASSVDSAGGYEQYF. Filled out from reference TRBV5-1 and TRBJ2-7, the complete variable domain reads KAGVTQTPRYLIKTRGQQVTLSCSPISGHRSVSWYQQTPGQGLQFLFEYFSETQRNKGNFPGRFSGRQFSNSRSEMNVSTLELGDSALYLCASSVDSAGGYEQYFGPGTRLTVT.

The chain is built from TRBV2 and TRBJ1-4, with 7 bases aligning to TRBD1. V lost 4 bases, J lost 5 bases, and 4 bases stayed unmatched. Germline V gene lookup returns CDR1 SNHLY and CDR2 FYNNEI. The CDR3 is 14 amino acids. The CDR3 nucleotides read TGTGCCAGCAGTGTGGGACAGAGAAATGAAAAACTGTTTTTT. It translates to CASSVGQRNEKLFF.

The V call is TRBV29-1, the J call TRBJ1-2, with 8 bases matching TRBD1. Germline V gene lookup returns CDR1 SQVTM and CDR2 ANQGSEA. This CDR3 is 11 amino acids long. The J segment lost 6 bases and the V segment lost 7 bases, leaving 4 bases of the junction unmatched. The CDR3 region has the DNA TGCAGCGCAGGACAGGGCCATGGCTACACCTTC. Protein product: CSAGQGHGYTF.

The J gene is TRBJ1-2, the V gene TRBV7-2; TRBD1 might be the D (5 bases). Germline V gives CDR1 SGHTA, CDR2 FQGNSA. Trimming shortened V by 5 bases and J by 2 bases, and 15 bases separated the two germline ends. The CDR3 loop spans 15 amino acids. The CDR3 region is CASSRTVTENYGYTF. CDR3 nucleotide sequence: TGTGCCAGCAGCCGAACAGTGACAGAAAACTATGGCTACACCTTC.

The V call is TRBV25-1, the J call TRBJ2-4, with D unresolved. This CDR3 spans 12 amino acids. Deletions cut 3 bases from V and 4 bases from J, with 4 bases between. The V gene's germline CDR1 is MGHDK and CDR2 SYGVNS. CDR3 sequence reads: CASSDRKNIQYF. As DNA, the CDR3 is TGTGCCAGCAGTGACAGAAAAAACATTCAGTACTTC.

This chain connects TRBV6-6 to TRBJ1-3; D might be TRBD1 (6 bases). This CDR3 region has 16 residues. Trimming took off 2 bases at V and 0 bases at J, with 11 bases between the two ends. Germline CDR1 and CDR2: MNHNY and SVGAGI (reference sequence). CDR3 in DNA: TGTGCCAGCAGTTACCCTACAGGGTCCTCTGGAAACACCATATATTTT. This translates into CASSYPTGSSGNTIYF.

The J gene is TRBJ2-1, the V gene TRBV4-1; 8 bases fit TRBD2. The CDR3 loop spans 15 amino acids. The V and J ends lost 0 bases and 6 bases, in that order; junction bases with no gene match: 4. Germline V CDR1 and CDR2: MGHRA, YSYEKL. The DNA of the CDR3 is TGCGCCAGCAGCCAAGACGAGCGGGGGCCCAATGAGCAGTTCTTC. Translation gives CASSQDERGPNEQFF.

In this sample, this clone turned up once. V and J are TRBV6-5 and TRBJ2-2; D not resolved. V lost 6 bases, J lost 4 bases, and 3 bases lay in between. CDR1 is MNHEY, CDR2 SVGAGI, per germline. The CDR3 is 11 residues long. The CDR3 here is CASSSTGELFF. The CDR3 coding sequence is TGTGCCAGCAGCAGCACCGGGGAGCTGTTTTTT.

CDR3 in DNA: TGTGCCAGCAGCGTAGAGGGACTAGCGGGAGGAGGGGATACGCAGTATTTT. Its translation is CASSVEGLAGGGDTQYF. The chain joins TRBV9 to TRBJ2-3; 15 bases map to TRBD2. The CDR3 length is 17 residues. CDR1 is SGDLS and CDR2 is YYNGEE in the germline V gene. V shed 0 bases and J 6 bases; nucleotides not matched to a gene: 5.

The rearrangement joins TRBV9 to TRBJ2-1, with 10 bases that match TRBD2. V gave up 0 bases and J gave up 10 bases; unmatched junction bases: 7. The CDR3 extends over 15 amino acids. Germline V gene data show CDR1 as SGDLS and CDR2 as YYNGEE. CDR3 loop: CASSVGLAGAGEQFF. The CDR3 region has the DNA TGTGCCAGCAGCGTAGGCCTAGCGGGAGCTGGGGAGCAGTTCTTC.

This sequence joins TRBV19 and TRBJ1-5; D is undetermined. Germline CDR1 LNHDA, CDR2 SQIVND (reference sequence). The CDR3 has 17 amino acids. V lost 1 base and J 0 bases, leaving 13 bases between the germline ends. The chain's CDR3 is CASSIAFTGYSNQPQHF. DNA for the CDR3: TGTGCCAGTAGTATAGCTTTTACGGGGTATAGCAATCAGCCCCAGCATTTT.

The V call is TRBV7-9, the J call TRBJ1-5; D possibly corresponds to TRBD1 (5 bases). The CDR3 is 16 residues long. Germline assignment: CDR1 SEHNR and CDR2 FQNEAQ (reference sequence). V lost 4 bases, J lost 6 bases, and 19 bases lay in between. CDR3 sequence: CASSSEAGGRGQPQHF. CDR3 nucleotides: TGTGCCAGCAGCTCCGAGGCGGGGGGAAGGGGTCAGCCCCAGCATTTT.

CDR3 amino acids: CASSQTYGYTF. CDR3 bases: TGCGCCAGCAGTCAAACATATGGCTACACCTTC. V is TRBV23-1 and J is TRBJ1-2, with D uncertain. TRBV23-1 is filed as an ORF, its function uncertain. With 2 bases removed from V and 5 bases from J, the gap between germline ends came to 3 bases. The CDR3 is 11 amino acids.